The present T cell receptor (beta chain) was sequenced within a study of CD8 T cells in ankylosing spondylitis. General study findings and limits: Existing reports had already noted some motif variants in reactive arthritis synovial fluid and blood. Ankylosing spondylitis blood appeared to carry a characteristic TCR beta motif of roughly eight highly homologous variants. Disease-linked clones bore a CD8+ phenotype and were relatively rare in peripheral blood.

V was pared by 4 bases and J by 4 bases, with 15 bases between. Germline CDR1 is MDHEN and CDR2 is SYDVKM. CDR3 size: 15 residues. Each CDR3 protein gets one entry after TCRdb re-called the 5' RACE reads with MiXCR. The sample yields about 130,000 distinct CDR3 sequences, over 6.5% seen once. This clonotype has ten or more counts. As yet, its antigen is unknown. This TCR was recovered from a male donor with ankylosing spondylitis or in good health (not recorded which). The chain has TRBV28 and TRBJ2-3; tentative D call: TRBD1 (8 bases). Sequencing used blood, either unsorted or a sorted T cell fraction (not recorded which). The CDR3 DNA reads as TGTGCCAGCAGTTCACAGGGGGAGGGTGCAGATACGCAGTATTTT. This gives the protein CASSSQGEGADTQYF.